The 9 T cell receptor beta chains in this list originate from one sample, sequenced in a study of blood T cell repertoires in COVID-19. The table came from immunoSEQ multiplex PCR; TCRdb's copy has only in-frame clones and leaves some out. This sample has 150,000 to 200,000 clones; nearly 90% occur once, and the top ten carry roughly 21%. Sequenced material: peripheral blood. Receptor source: a man aged 55 to 70 with active or convalescent COVID-19.

The chain uses TRBV7-9 and TRBJ2-6; 8 bases line up with TRBD1. The CDR3 runs to 15 residues. The trim removed 10 bases at V and 1 base at J, leaving 6 bases unmatched. Germline CDR1 is SEHNR and CDR2 is FQNEAQ (reference sequence). The CDR3 nucleotides read TGTGCCACTGCTCAGGGGGCTTCTGGGGCCAACGTCCTGACTTTC. This gives the protein CATAQGASGANVLTF.

The V gene is TRBV5-1, the J gene TRBJ2-1, with 10 bases that match TRBD1. The CDR3 consists of 14 residues. Trimming removed 4 bases from V and 7 bases from J; junction bases left unmatched: 5. Germline-derived CDR1 and CDR2 are SGHRS and YFSETQ. Written as DNA, the CDR3 is TGCGCCAGCAGCCGGGACAGGGGAGGGAATGAGCAGTTCTTC. Translation: CASSRDRGGNEQFF.

V and J are TRBV20-1 and TRBJ2-4; D uncertain. CDR1 is DFQATT and CDR2 is SNEGSKA in the germline V gene (reference sequence). Trimming took off 3 bases at V and 0 bases at J, with 9 bases between the two ends. The CDR3 length is 14 residues. The CDR3 here is CSASSVLAKNIQYF. The CDR3 nucleotides read TGCAGTGCTAGTTCCGTCCTAGCCAAAAACATTCAGTACTTC.

This chain uses TRBV24-1 with TRBJ1-1; D gene ambiguous. Germline lookup yields CDR1 KGHDR and CDR2 SFDVKD. Deletions cut 4 bases from V and 1 base from J, with 12 bases between. The CDR3 spans 15 residues. This CDR3 is CATSDQRTGNTEAFF. The CDR3 DNA is TGTGCCACCAGTGACCAGCGGACGGGGAACACTGAAGCTTTCTTT.

The chain recombines TRBV18 with TRBJ1-6; perhaps TRBD1 as D (5 bases). Trimming left V 3 bases short and J 5 bases short, with 11 bases between. CDR3 length equals 15 residues. From germline, CDR1 is KGHSH and CDR2 LQKENI. The CDR3 reads CASSPQKGDNSPLHF. In DNA, the CDR3 is TGTGCCAGCTCACCCCAGAAAGGGGATAATTCACCCCTCCACTTT.

This chain joins TRBV7-9 and TRBJ1-6; D may be TRBD1 (5 bases). The CDR3 has 14 amino acids. CDR1 is SEHNR and CDR2 is FQNEAQ in the germline V gene (reference sequence). Between the trimmed V and J ends, which lost 1 base and 7 bases, there was a span of 8 bases. The CDR3 DNA reads TGTGCCAGCAGCTTAGACAGGTTGAATTCACCCCTCCACTTT. This encodes CASSLDRLNSPLHF.

This clone came up a few times. The chain combines TRBV6-5 with TRBJ1-5; the D gene is possibly TRBD1 (6 bases). V lost 8 bases and J 4 bases, leaving 15 bases between the germline ends. Germline CDR1 MNHEY, CDR2 SVGAGI. The CDR3 spans 14 residues. The CDR3 loop reads CASGQGNRNQPQHF. The CDR3 DNA reads TGTGCCAGCGGGCAGGGGAATAGGAATCAGCCCCAGCATTTT.

This chain joins TRBV5-1 and TRBJ1-1, with D perhaps TRBD1 (6 bases). The CDR3 spans 14 residues. Germline V gene lookup returns CDR1 SGHRS and CDR2 YFSETQ. V was pared by 9 bases and J by 3 bases, with 18 bases between. The CDR3: CATRRLPGDTEAFF. In DNA, the CDR3 is TGCGCCACCCGACGGCTACCAGGGGACACTGAAGCTTTCTTT.

The rearrangement joins TRBV25-1 to TRBJ1-1; TRBD1 might be the D (5 bases). The length of the CDR3 is 14 residues. Germline CDR1 reads MGHDK; CDR2 reads SYGVNS. With 1 base removed from V and 3 bases from J, the gap between germline ends came to 9 bases. CDR3 nucleotide sequence: TGTGCCAGCAGTGAATCGGGCAGGGACACTGAAGCTTTCTTT. Translating it yields CASSESGRDTEAFF.